This TCR beta chain was obtained from a study of blood T cell repertoires in COVID-19. This table comes from immunoSEQ multiplex PCR, and its TCRdb copy is limited to in-frame clones, with some not included. The repertoire holds around 330,000 clones, with about 85% as singletons. CDR1 is MGHRA and CDR2 is YSYEKL in the germline V gene. V lost 1 base and J lost 12, with 16 bases in between. This CDR3 comprises 14 residues. The rearrangement uses TRBV4-1 and TRBJ2-1, with TRBD1 as a possible D gene (6 bases). The clonotype originates from a woman in her thirties who had been exposed to COVID-19. Sequenced material: PBMCs or T cells enriched from blood (not recorded which). CDR3 loop: CASSQVGGTLGQFF. The CDR3 nucleotides are TGCGCCAGCAGCCAAGTTGGGGGCACCCTTGGGCAGTTCTTC.